The T cell receptor beta chain under discussion was sequenced for a study of T cell repertoires in cytomegalovirus infection. Overall study context: Recently identified HLA-C-restricted CMV epitopes and well-studied HLA-B-restricted CMV epitopes were used by the study. Public TCR beta signatures indicated both CMV infection and matching HLA type.

Study results and caveats: There were carriers of CMV plus the relevant HLA, and cumulative public TCR beta family frequency identified them. The response measured ex vivo was dominated by TCR beta clonotypes (HLA-C-restricted and CMV-specific).

TCRdb re-called the reads through MiXCR, storing one row per CDR3 protein. The table lists approximately 270,000 distinct CDR3 sequences, about 20% of them singletons. The sample holds a few counts of this clonotype. Its antigen is unknown. The ends lost 5 bases at V and 3 bases at J; junction bases unmatched: 5. Germline CDR1 reads SGHNT; CDR2 reads YENEEA. The CDR3 extends over 14 amino acids. The source was cultured PBMCs, collected from culture after CMV antigen stimulation. The chain combines TRBV11-3 with TRBJ1-1, with 8 bases that match TRBD1. The clonotype originates from a human donor in good health (CMV status not recorded). Some clones in this sample may be carry-over from other donors' samples. Here the CDR3 reads CASSVTGVHTEAFF. The CDR3 bases are TGTGCCAGCAGCGTGACAGGGGTGCACACTGAAGCTTTCTTT. Looking up the rest from reference TRBV11-3 and TRBJ1-1 gives the full variable domain: EAGVVQSPRYKIIEKKQPVAFWCNPISGHNTLYWYLQNLGQGPELLIRYENEEAVDDSQLPKDRFSAERLKGVDSTLKIQPAELGDSAVYLCASSVTGVHTEAFFGQGTRLTVV.